The 10 T cell receptor beta chains listed next were all sequenced from one sample in a study of beta chain features in type 1 diabetes. General study findings and limits: Type 1 diabetes patients showed a moderate but significant shortening of TCRB CDR3s in all four CD4+ subsets.

Their recognized antigens are unknown. Expressed TCRB transcripts got sequenced, as all isolated RNA was reverse transcribed. Clones were read by immunoSEQ multiplex PCR, and TCRdb kept only the in-frame ones, dropping some. The sample carries about 640,000 clones, 12% recorded once. Sequencing was done on a sample of naive CD4+ T cells from blood. Receptor source: a man aged 25 to 40 with type 1 diabetes.

In DNA, the CDR3 is TGCGCCAGCAGCTTGAGACCCGATAATGAAAAACTGTTTTTT. Its translation is CASSLRPDNEKLFF. The V call is TRBV5-1, the J call TRBJ1-4, with D unclear. Trimming cost V 1 base and J 4 bases, with 8 bases left between them. The CDR3 runs to 14 residues. Germline values: CDR1 SGHRS, CDR2 YFSETQ.

This clone was seen a few times. The genes are TRBV4-2 and TRBJ2-1, with D perhaps TRBD1 (5 bases). This CDR3 is 13 amino acids long. Germline loops: CDR1 LGHNA, CDR2 YNFKEQ. The V end was cut by 1 base, the J end by 14 bases, with 15 bases between. CDR3 DNA: TGTGCCAGCAGCCAAGGTTTTGACAGCCGTGAGTTCTTC. It translates to CASSQGFDSREFF.

This sequence joins TRBV5-1 and TRBJ2-7; TRBD1 agrees at 7 bases. Germline V CDR1 and CDR2: SGHRS, YFSETQ. With V trimmed by 5 bases and J by 6 bases, 11 bases remained unmatched. The CDR3 consists of 14 residues. CDR3 protein: CASRQGQTFSEQYF. The CDR3 DNA follows: TGCGCCAGCAGGCAGGGACAGACTTTTAGCGAGCAGTACTTC.

This clone was detected a few times. CDR3 sequence: CATGRQGQETQYF. Written as DNA, the CDR3 is TGTGCCACCGGGAGGCAAGGCCAAGAGACCCAGTACTTC. The chain combines TRBV6-5 with TRBJ2-5; 7 nucleotides line up with TRBD2. Germline CDR1 is MNHEY and CDR2 is SVGAGI. This CDR3 comprises 13 residues. The junction had 6 bases not matched to a gene; V was cut back by 10 bases and J by 1 base.

Notes on this clone: The sample holds other DNA sequences that translate to the same CDR3. The chain links TRBV6-1 to TRBJ1-3, with D perhaps TRBD1 (5 bases). V lost 3 bases, J lost 0 bases, and 9 bases lay in between. Germline-derived CDR1 and CDR2 are MNHNS and SASEGT. The CDR3 has 15 residues. The CDR3 DNA sequence: TGTGCCAGCAGTGACCAGGGCCACTCTGGAAACACCATATATTTT. It codes for CASSDQGHSGNTIYF.

This chain connects TRBV10-3 to TRBJ2-3; no reliable D call. Trimming shortened V by 11 bases and J by 8 bases, and 14 bases separated the two germline ends. This CDR3 is built from 11 residues. CDR1 and CDR2 (germline): ENHRY, SYGVKD. For the CDR3, the DNA is TGTGCCTCTGAGTTAGAGGCTACGCAGTATTTT. Residues: CASELEATQYF.

The CDR3 reads CASSPLATYEQYF. The CDR3 DNA follows: TGTGCCAGCAGCCCCCTGGCCACCTACGAGCAGTACTTC. The chain links TRBV7-9 to TRBJ2-7, with D uncertain. Germline V gene sequence: CDR1 SEHNR, CDR2 FQNEAQ (reference sequence). The length of the CDR3 is 13 residues. The ends were cut back, 5 bases at V and 2 bases at J, with 10 bases in the middle.

This clone has just a few counts. The genes are TRBV6-6 and TRBJ2-7; 8 nucleotides align to TRBD2. Germline V CDR1 and CDR2: MNHNY, SVGAGI (reference sequence). CDR3 size: 15 residues. The J segment lost 2 bases and the V segment lost 2 bases, leaving 5 bases of the junction unmatched. The CDR3 region is CASSYVGLGTYEQYF. CDR3 bases: TGTGCCAGCAGTTACGTGGGACTAGGGACCTACGAGCAGTACTTC.

This clone has just a few counts. V gene TRBV7-2 combines with J gene TRBJ1-5; TRBD1 agrees at 10 bases. The V segment lost 2 bases and the J segment 7 bases; nucleotides outside the gene matches: 5. CDR1 and CDR2 from the germline V gene are SGHTA and FQGNSA. This CDR3 has 15 residues. The chain's CDR3 is CASSLQGQGTQPQHF. CDR3 in DNA: TGTGCCAGCAGCTTACAGGGACAGGGGACCCAGCCCCAGCATTTT.

This clone was found once. The chain uses TRBV7-9 and TRBJ1-5; unclear D gene. The CDR3 sequence is 14 residues long. The germline V and J ends were trimmed by 0 bases and 4 bases, with 7 bases remaining between them. Germline V gene sequence: CDR1 SEHNR, CDR2 FQNEAQ (reference sequence). CDR3 residues: CASSLAGQNQPQHF. The CDR3 nucleotides read TGTGCCAGCAGCTTAGCCGGGCAAAATCAGCCCCAGCATTTT.